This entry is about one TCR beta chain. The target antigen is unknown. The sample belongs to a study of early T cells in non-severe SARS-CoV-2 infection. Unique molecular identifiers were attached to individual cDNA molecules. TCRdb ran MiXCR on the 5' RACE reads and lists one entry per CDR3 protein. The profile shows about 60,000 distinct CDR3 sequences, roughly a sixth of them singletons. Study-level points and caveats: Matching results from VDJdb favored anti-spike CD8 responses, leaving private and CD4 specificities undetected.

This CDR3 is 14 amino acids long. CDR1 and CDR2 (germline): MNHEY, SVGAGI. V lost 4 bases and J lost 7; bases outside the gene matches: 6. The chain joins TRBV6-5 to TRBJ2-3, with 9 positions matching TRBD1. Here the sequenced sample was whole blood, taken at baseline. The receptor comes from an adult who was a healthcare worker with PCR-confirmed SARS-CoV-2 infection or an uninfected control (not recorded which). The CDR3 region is CASSSQGATNTQYF. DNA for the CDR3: TGTGCCAGCAGTTCACAGGGGGCAACGAATACGCAGTATTTT.